This T cell receptor (beta chain) was profiled in a study of Tregs in tolerant kidney transplant recipients. Comments on this clone: Antigen unknown.

Study-wide points: This study did not directly address biological reproducibility.

Thawed PBMCs were FACS-sorted into unstimulated CD4+CD25+CD127- regulatory T cells, CD4+CD25- non-regulatory cells, CD4 and CD8 cells. The protocol was immunoSEQ multiplex PCR, while the TCRdb copy is restricted to in-frame clones and leaves out a portion. The data contain about 120,000 clones, around nine tenths of them singletons. This sequence originates from a human donor in good health. Input material: CD4+ T cells from blood.

As DNA, the CDR3 is TGTGCCAGCAGTTTATATGGCTACACTGAAGCTTTCTTT. It codes for CASSLYGYTEAFF. The chain couples TRBV27 to TRBJ1-1; D is unclear. Germline loops: CDR1 MNHEY, CDR2 SMNVEV (reference sequence). This CDR3 has 13 amino acids. Trimming stripped 1 base from V and 3 bases from J, with 6 bases between.